These 2 T cell receptor beta chains share one sample of origin, sequenced in a study of spatial heterogeneity in lung cancer. The time point was: blood at routine non-recurrence follow-up after resection. TCRdb used MiXCR to reprocess the 5' RACE reads, holding one entry per CDR3 protein. The sample contains tens of thousands of distinct CDR3 sequences, approximately 19% of which appear only once. The specimen was PBMCs, collected at follow-up. The receptors here all came from a male donor with early-stage non-small cell lung cancer.

V and J are TRBV24-1 and TRBJ2-1; 9 bases are shared with TRBD2. Germline V gene data show CDR1 as KGHDR and CDR2 as SFDVKD. The CDR3 spans 16 residues. The V and J ends lost 5 bases and 0 bases, in that order; junction bases with no gene match: 4. CDR3 protein: CATSGSSGISYNEQFF. In DNA form, the CDR3 reads TGTGCCACCAGTGGCTCTAGCGGGATCTCCTACAATGAGCAGTTCTTC.

The V and J genes are TRBV24-1 and TRBJ2-2; D is undetermined. The germline V gene encodes CDR1 KGHDR and CDR2 SFDVKD. V was shortened by 7 bases and J by 1 base, with 3 bases between the two germline ends. The CDR3 runs to 12 residues. CDR3 nucleotides: TGTGCCACCAGGGGGAACACCGGGGAGCTGTTTTTT. Amino acids: CATRGNTGELFF.